Listed here are 19 T cell receptor beta chains from one sample, sequenced in a study of shared clonotypes between healthy human individuals. Sequencing used immunoSEQ multiplex PCR; TCRdb keeps in-frame clones, though not all of them. The table records 2,500,000 or so clones, around 90% of them present only once. Sequencing input: naive CD4+ T cells from PBMCs. Subset here: CD45RA+ positively selected. The receptors were gathered from a man aged 18 to 30 in good health. Some clones in this sample may be carry-over from other donors' samples.

This chain uses TRBV7-2 with TRBJ2-2; D is uncertain. Trimming cost V 2 bases and J 5 bases, with 12 bases left between them. The CDR3 spans 15 residues. Per germline, CDR1 SGHTA and CDR2 FQGNSA. Written as DNA, the CDR3 is TGTGCCAGCAGCTTAATTGCCGGTAGTACCGGGGAGCTGTTTTTT. Protein: CASSLIAGSTGELFF.

The V gene is TRBV28, the J gene TRBJ2-7; TRBD1 matches 10 bases. V dropped 5 bases and J dropped 1; count of bases not matched to a gene: 5. This CDR3 comprises 15 residues. Per germline, CDR1 MDHEN and CDR2 SYDVKM. CDR3 amino acids: CASSPGTGVSYEQYF. The CDR3 DNA reads as TGTGCCAGCAGTCCTGGGACAGGGGTATCCTACGAGCAGTACTTC.

V and J are TRBV4-1 and TRBJ2-5; 7 bases are shared with TRBD2. After removal of 0 bases from V and 2 bases from J, the junction contained 9 bases not matched to a gene. The V gene's germline CDR1 is MGHRA and CDR2 YSYEKL. There are 17 residues in the CDR3. The CDR3 is CASSQDQASGPQETQYF. Written as DNA, the CDR3 is TGCGCCAGCAGCCAAGATCAGGCTAGCGGACCACAAGAGACCCAGTACTTC.

This chain links TRBV5-4 with TRBJ2-3; 9 nucleotides align to TRBD2. The CDR3 is 16 amino acids. Germline trimming cut 1 base from V and 3 bases from J; bases unmatched to any gene: 6. The V gene's germline CDR1 is SGHNT and CDR2 YYREEE (reference sequence). The CDR3 DNA sequence: TGTGCCAGCAGCTTGCGCGGCGGGAGGGCAACAGATACGCAGTATTTT. It codes for CASSLRGGRATDTQYF.

V is TRBV28 and J is TRBJ2-7, with 8 positions matching TRBD1. V trimming: 6 bases; J trimming: 1 base; junction bases outside the gene matches: 5. The CDR3 has 14 amino acids. Germline assignment: CDR1 MDHEN and CDR2 SYDVKM. DNA of the CDR3: TGTGCCAGCAGAGGGACAGGAGAATCCTACGAGCAGTACTTC. Protein sequence: CASRGTGESYEQYF.

The V gene is TRBV27, the J gene TRBJ2-7; TRBD2 matches at 7 bases. CDR1 MNHEY and CDR2 SMNVEV come from the germline V gene (reference sequence). J gave up 3 bases and V 2 bases, and 7 bases lay outside the gene matches. The CDR3 has 15 residues. CDR3 protein: CASSLRGLAVYEQYF. CDR3 in DNA: TGTGCCAGCAGTTTACGTGGCCTAGCGGTCTACGAGCAGTACTTC.

This clone was picked up one time. The rearrangement uses TRBV23-1 and TRBJ2-1, with TRBD2 matching 7 bases. TRBV23-1 is marked as an open reading frame, function uncertain. V lost 7 bases and J lost 5; bases outside the gene matches: 11. The CDR3 contains 15 residues. The DNA for the CDR3 is TGCGCCAGCAAGGAGGGCGGGAGAGGGAACAATGAGCAGTTCTTC. Protein: CASKEGGRGNNEQFF.

The genes are TRBV5-3 and TRBJ2-7, with 7 bases identical to TRBD1. TRBV5-3 is noted as an ORF with a role that remains uncertain. The CDR3 totals 14 residues. With V trimmed by 3 bases and J by 2 bases, 5 bases remained unmatched. This CDR3 is CARSCNRGAYEQYF. The CDR3 DNA sequence: TGTGCCAGAAGCTGTAACAGGGGAGCCTACGAGCAGTACTTC.

The chain is built from TRBV28 and TRBJ1-5; 9 bases fit TRBD1. This CDR3 has 19 residues. CDR1 is MDHEN, CDR2 SYDVKM, per germline. The junction had 15 bases not matched to a gene; V was cut back by 6 bases and J by 0 bases. The CDR3 DNA follows: TGTGCCAGCAGGTCACAAGGACAGGGGACGTTGAGTAGCAATCAGCCCCAGCATTTT. The encoded protein is CASRSQGQGTLSSNQPQHF. Using reference TRBV28 and TRBJ1-5 for the parts outside the CDR3, the full variable domain is DVKVTQSSRYLVKRTGEKVFLECVQDMDHENMFWYRQDPGLGLRLIYFSYDVKMKEKGDIPEGYSVSREKKERFSLILESASTNQTSMYLCASRSQGQGTLSSNQPQHFGDGTRLSIL.

This clone was seen more than once but under ten times. V is TRBV6-4 and J is TRBJ1-1; TRBD1 agrees at 7 bases. Germline lookup yields CDR1 MRHNA and CDR2 SNTAGT. This CDR3 region has 13 residues. V lost 5 bases, J lost 8 bases, and 8 bases stayed unmatched. The CDR3 sequence is CASSNYRGGEAFF. CDR3 nucleotide sequence: TGTGCCAGCAGTAACTACAGGGGTGGCGAAGCTTTCTTT.

This chain uses TRBV19 with TRBJ2-7; 10 bases line up with TRBD1. Losses at the gene ends were 8 bases for V and 0 bases for J; bases not matched to a gene: 4. CDR1 is LNHDA and CDR2 is SQIVND in the germline V gene (reference sequence). This CDR3 region has 14 residues. The CDR3 region has the DNA TGTGCCAGTGCTTGGACAGGGGGCTCCTACGAGCAGTACTTC. It codes for CASAWTGGSYEQYF.

This clone came up once. The chain employs TRBV5-1 and TRBJ2-1, with D unresolved. With 0 bases removed from V and 6 bases from J, the gap between germline ends came to 16 bases. Germline CDR1 and CDR2: SGHRS and YFSETQ. The CDR3 is made up of 16 amino acids. CDR3 protein: CASSLEGSRRGNEQFF. CDR3 bases: TGCGCCAGCAGCTTGGAAGGTAGTCGGCGTGGCAATGAGCAGTTCTTC.

This chain connects TRBV14 to TRBJ2-3; 11 bases map to TRBD2. Germline CDR1 SGHDN, CDR2 FVKESK. Germline trimming cut 6 bases from V and 8 bases from J; bases unmatched to any gene: 7. The CDR3 loop spans 14 amino acids. The CDR3 loop reads CASSTSGSSGTQYF. The CDR3 coding sequence is TGTGCCAGCAGTACTAGCGGGAGCTCCGGTACGCAGTATTTT. Based on the CDR3 plus reference TRBV14 and TRBJ2-3, the full variable domain is EAGVTQFPSHSVIEKGQTVTLRCDPISGHDNLYWYRRVMGKEIKFLLHFVKESKQDESGMPNNRFLAERTGGTYSTLKVQPAELEDSGVYFCASSTSGSSGTQYFGPGTRLTVL.

V is TRBV4-3 and J is TRBJ2-3; D unresolved. The germline V gene has CDR1 LGHNA and CDR2 YSLEER. The CDR3 consists of 13 residues. With 11 bases removed from V and 3 bases from J, the gap between germline ends came to 15 bases. CDR3 bases: TGCGCCTCCTCTAGGCTTCTGACAGATACGCAGTATTTT. Translating it yields CASSRLLTDTQYF.

The rearrangement joins TRBV4-2 to TRBJ2-6; 11 bases fit TRBD1. CDR3 length: 17 amino acids. V shed 1 base and J 3 bases; nucleotides not matched to a gene: 2. CDR1 and CDR2 (germline): LGHNA, YNFKEQ. The CDR3, as DNA: TGTGCCAGCAGCCAAGGGGACAGGGGGTTTGGGGCCAACGTCCTGACTTTC. Translated: CASSQGDRGFGANVLTF.

V is TRBV29-1 and J is TRBJ2-7; D is perhaps TRBD1 or TRBD2 (5 bases each). This CDR3 is 14 amino acids long. V was cut by 0 bases and J by 1 base, with 10 bases left in between. CDR1 and CDR2 from the germline V gene are SQVTM and ANQGSEA. CDR3 in amino acids: CSVEESRESYEQYF. CDR3 bases: TGCAGCGTTGAAGAAAGCAGGGAGTCCTACGAGCAGTACTTC.

The CDR3 is CASTQTGEQDEQYF. In DNA, the CDR3 is TGTGCCAGTACCCAGACAGGGGAACAGGACGAGCAGTACTTC. The chain is built from TRBV19 and TRBJ2-7, with 8 bases that match TRBD1. This CDR3 spans 14 amino acids. Germline CDR1 reads LNHDA; CDR2 reads SQIVND (reference sequence). Trimming removed 7 bases from V and 5 bases from J; junction bases left unmatched: 10.

Remarks on this clone: In the same sample, other DNA sequences code for this CDR3. CDR3 sequence (DNA): TGTGCCAGCTCGTCCAGTCCTAGGGCGGATCAGCCCCAGCATTTT. Amino acids: CASSSSPRADQPQHF. V and J are TRBV18 and TRBJ1-5, with D hard to call. This CDR3 has 15 residues. V lost 6 bases, J lost 5 bases, and 17 bases lay in between. Germline loops: CDR1 KGHSH, CDR2 LQKENI. Using reference TRBV18 and TRBJ1-5 for the parts outside the CDR3, the full variable domain is NAGVMQNPRHLVRRRGQEARLRCSPMKGHSHVYWYRQLPEEGLKFMVYLQKENIIDESGMPKERFSAEFPKEGPSILRIQQVVRGDSAAYFCASSSSPRADQPQHFGDGTRLSIL.

This chain connects TRBV27 to TRBJ1-2; TRBD1 might be the D (5 bases). The CDR3 spans 14 residues. From germline, CDR1 is MNHEY and CDR2 SMNVEV (reference sequence). Trimming took 5 bases from V and 3 from J, leaving 13 bases between them. CDR3 in amino acids: CASSPQGADYGYTF. CDR3 DNA sequence: TGTGCCAGCAGTCCTCAAGGGGCCGACTATGGCTACACCTTC.